These T cell receptor beta chains were read from a single sample in a study of immune evolution from preneoplasia to lung adenocarcinoma. Sequenced by immunoSEQ multiplex PCR; TCRdb stores in-frame clones only, minus some. Counted here are roughly 5,000 clones, about three quarters occurring once; the ten biggest clones make up approximately 11%. The sequenced sample consisted of FFPE minimally invasive lung adenocarcinoma tissue. All receptors derive from a person aged 60-79 years with lung adenocarcinoma. CDR3s include the opening cysteine and the closing phenylalanine or tryptophan. D genes are given only for firm matches. Clone size is not always given. Where it is, it says once, few, many or a class for expanded clones.

size	J	V	D	CDR3	DNA
few	TRBJ1-1	TRBV10-3	TRBD1	CAISESVRDRGGTFF	TGTGCCATCAGTGAGTCAGTCCGGGACAGGGGTGGAACTTTCTTT
.	TRBJ2-7	TRBV7-2	.	CASSNNYEQYF	TGTGCCAGCAGTAACAACTACGAGCAGTACTTC
.	TRBJ1-1	TRBV5-1	TRBD1	CASSWRQGYTEAFF	TGCGCCAGCAGCTGGAGACAGGGCTACACTGAAGCTTTCTTT
.	TRBJ2-5	TRBV7-3	.	CASSPQGGETQYF	TGTGCCAGCAGCCCACAGGGGGGGGAGACCCAGTACTTC
.	TRBJ1-2	TRBV15	.	CATSRGNTGTPLYTF	TGTGCCACCAGCAGAGGTAATACGGGGACGCCACTCTACACCTTC
.	TRBJ2-7	TRBV7-2	TRBD2	CASSLAASGGGFYEQYF	TGTGCCAGCAGCTTAGCGGCTAGCGGGGGGGGATTTTACGAGCAGTACTTC
.	TRBJ1-1	TRBV15	.	CATSRVPRRGKAFF	TGTGCCACCAGCAGAGTACCCCGCAGGGGCAAAGCTTTCTTT
.	TRBJ2-3	TRBV5-1	.	CASSLGGFTDTQYF	TGCGCCAGCAGCTTGGGGGGGTTCACAGATACGCAGTATTTT
.	TRBJ1-2	TRBV19	TRBD1	CASSIFDFGQGSNYGYTF	TGTGCCAGTAGTATTTTCGACTTCGGACAGGGAAGTAACTATGGCTACACCTTC
.	TRBJ2-7	TRBV9	.	CASSVGVAGYYEQYF	TGTGCCAGCAGCGTAGGGGTAGCAGGGTACTACGAGCAGTACTTC
.	TRBJ1-1	TRBV6-1	.	CASSEVEGAELGTEAFF	TGTGCCAGCAGTGAAGTGGAAGGGGCCGAACTTGGCACTGAAGCTTTCTTT
.	TRBJ1-4	TRBV7-2	.	CASSLAAGSTNEKLFF	TGTGCCAGCAGCTTAGCTGCTGGATCAACTAATGAAAAACTGTTTTTT
.	TRBJ2-3	TRBV7-2	TRBD2	CASSLAGTSGVGPDTQYF	TGTGCCAGCAGCTTAGCGGGGACTAGCGGGGTCGGTCCAGATACGCAGTATTTT
few	TRBJ2-5	TRBV7-8	.	CASSGGTGETQYF	TGTGCCAGCAGCGGGGGGACTGGGGAGACCCAGTACTTC
.	TRBJ2-7	TRBV5-1	TRBD2	CASSPGGRFSGGKQYF	TGCGCCAGCAGCCCGGGGGGGAGGTTTTCTGGTGGGAAGCAGTACTTC
.	TRBJ1-6	TRBV7-9	.	CASSRTAYNSPLHF	TGTGCCAGCAGCCGGACAGCTTATAATTCACCCCTCCACTTT
once	TRBJ1-2	TRBV4-3	.	CASSQDRANYGYTF	TGCGCCAGCAGCCAGGACAGAGCTAACTATGGCTACACCTTC
.	TRBJ2-4	TRBV7-2	.	CASSKGGGDIQYF	TGTGCCAGCAGCAAAGGGGGGGGAGACATTCAGTACTTC
.	TRBJ2-3	TRBV11-1	TRBD1	CASSWGTGGLTDTQYF	TGTGCCAGCAGCTGGGGGACAGGGGGCCTTACAGATACGCAGTATTTT
few	TRBJ2-2	TRBV4-3	TRBD1	CASSQAGQGVPGELFF	TGCGCCAGCAGCCAAGCGGGACAGGGGGTTCCCGGGGAGCTGTTTTTT
once	TRBJ2-7	TRBV7-9	TRBD1	CASSPGTGGRYEQYF	TGTGCCAGCAGCCCCGGGACAGGGGGCCGATACGAGCAGTACTTC
.	TRBJ2-7	TRBV5-1	.	CASSVGRTLYEQYF	TGCGCCAGCAGCGTCGGACGAACATTGTACGAGCAGTACTTC
.	TRBJ1-6	TRBV6-4	TRBD1	CASSATGENSPLHF	TGTGCCAGCAGCGCTACAGGGGAGAATTCACCCCTCCACTTT
.	TRBJ2-7	TRBV19	.	CASSIRGSEQYF	TGTGCCAGTAGTATCAGAGGGAGCGAGCAGTACTTC
.	TRBJ1-2	TRBV10-2	TRBD1	CASSGTGGTYGYTF	TGCGCCAGCAGTGGGACAGGGGGCACCTATGGCTACACCTTC
.	TRBJ2-2	TRBV30	.	CAWGGGYTGELFF	TGTGCCTGGGGTGGGGGTTACACCGGGGAGCTGTTTTTT
.	TRBJ2-7	TRBV18	.	CASSPGTPSYEQYF	TGTGCCAGCTCACCAGGGACGCCTTCCTACGAGCAGTACTTC
.	TRBJ1-4	TRBV6-1	.	CASKRNEKLFF	TGTGCCAGCAAGAGGAATGAAAAACTGTTTTTT
few	TRBJ2-7	TRBV7-9	.	CASGPTGNIYEQYF	TGTGCCAGCGGCCCCACAGGGAACATTTACGAGCAGTACTTC
.	TRBJ2-1	TRBV4-1	TRBD2	CASSQYSGGNNEQFF	TGCGCCAGCAGCCAATATAGCGGGGGGAACAATGAGCAGTTCTTC
large	TRBJ2-7	TRBV7-2	.	CASSLRASSNEQYF	TGTGCCAGCAGCTTGAGGGCTAGCTCCAACGAGCAGTACTTC
.	TRBJ1-2	TRBV5-4	.	CAISGSAGANYGYTF	TGTGCCATCTCGGGCTCCGCAGGGGCTAACTATGGCTACACCTTC
.	TRBJ2-1	TRBV9	TRBD2	CASSPSGGSYNEQFF	TGTGCCAGCAGCCCTAGCGGGGGTTCCTACAATGAGCAGTTCTTC
few	TRBJ2-7	TRBV7-3	.	CASSSTGGGGEQYF	TGTGCCAGCAGCTCCACCGGAGGGGGCGGCGAGCAGTACTTC
.	TRBJ2-7	TRBV5-1	TRBD2	CASSLSSSGGWDEQYF	TGCGCCAGCAGCCTGTCCTCTAGCGGGGGCTGGGACGAGCAGTACTTC
.	TRBJ2-3	TRBV6-4	TRBD1	CASSPTGNTDTQYF	TGTGCCAGCAGTCCGACAGGGAACACAGATACGCAGTATTTT
large	TRBJ2-3	TRBV9	TRBD1	CASSVGTGGTDTQYF	TGTGCCAGCAGCGTAGGGACAGGGGGCACAGATACGCAGTATTTT
.	TRBJ2-7	TRBV30	.	CAWSVRGYEQYF	TGTGCCTGGAGCGTCCGGGGGTACGAGCAGTACTTC
.	TRBJ1-2	TRBV2	TRBD1	CASSRDSNGGYTF	TGTGCCAGCAGCCGGGACAGTAACGGTGGCTACACCTTC
few	TRBJ2-5	TRBV28	.	CASSPGLETQYF	TGTGCCAGCAGCCCAGGGTTGGAGACCCAGTACTTC
.	TRBJ2-5	TRBV28	TRBD2	CASRGLAGVNQETQYF	TGTGCCAGCAGAGGTCTAGCGGGGGTAAACCAAGAGACCCAGTACTTC
.	TRBJ1-1	TRBV7-2	.	CASSFPGTEAFF	TGTGCCAGCAGCTTCCCTGGGACTGAAGCTTTCTTT
few	TRBJ1-4	TRBV6-5	.	CASSYTTGSNEKLFF	TGTGCCAGCAGTTACACAACAGGGTCTAATGAAAAACTGTTTTTT
.	TRBJ2-1	TRBV29-1	.	CSVEGGVDEQFF	TGCAGCGTTGAGGGTGGGGTTGATGAGCAGTTCTTC
.	TRBJ1-5	TRBV18	TRBD1	CASSLTGENSNQPQHF	TGTGCCAGCTCACTTACAGGGGAGAATAGCAATCAGCCCCAGCATTTT
.	TRBJ1-2	TRBV7-9	TRBD1	CASSSLLRDRNGYTF	TGTGCCAGCAGCTCCCTCCTCCGGGACAGAAACGGCTACACCTTC
.	TRBJ1-5	TRBV5-1	.	CASSLGSGGQQPQHF	TGCGCCAGCAGCTTGGGGTCCGGTGGGCAGCAGCCCCAGCATTTT
.	TRBJ2-7	TRBV27	TRBD1	CASSLSGGTGLARAQYF	TGTGCCAGCAGTTTATCAGGCGGGACAGGATTGGCGCGGGCGCAGTACTTC
.	TRBJ1-2	TRBV6-1	.	CASRQQNYGYTF	TGTGCCAGCAGACAGCAGAACTATGGCTACACCTTC
.	TRBJ1-2	TRBV23-1	.	CASSQFPGEANYGYTF	TGCGCCAGCAGTCAATTTCCAGGGGAGGCTAACTATGGCTACACCTTC
.	TRBJ2-7	TRBV29-1	.	CSVGFSGSSYEQYF	TGCAGCGTTGGTTTCTCGGGAAGCTCCTACGAGCAGTACTTC
.	TRBJ1-6	TRBV5-6	TRBD1	CASSRDRRPAGSPLHF	TGTGCCAGCAGCAGGGACAGGCGGCCGGCTGGTTCACCCCTCCACTTT
.	TRBJ1-4	TRBV18	.	CASRLTGDNEKLFF	TGTGCCAGCCGTCTTACAGGTGATAATGAAAAACTGTTTTTT
few	TRBJ2-7	TRBV5-4	.	CASSWTAGSSYEQYF	TGTGCCAGCAGTTGGACAGCGGGGAGCTCCTACGAGCAGTACTTC
.	TRBJ1-2	TRBV4-3	.	CASSQDLTAGNYGYTF	TGCGCCAGCAGCCAAGACCTGACGGCGGGAAACTATGGCTACACCTTC